The 5 T cell receptor beta chains listed next were all sequenced from one sample in a study of read filtering for tumor transcriptome and immune sequencing. Molecular barcoded adaptors covering alpha/delta and beta/gamma chains were used on around 400 ng RNA. TCRdb processed the reads anew with MiXCR; each CDR3 protein has one entry. The sample lists over 45,000 distinct CDR3 sequences; 20% to 25% were seen once. Input material: a population of CD138-negative cells sorted from bone marrow. All receptors derive from a donor aged 40 or older with multiple myeloma.

To note about this clonotype: This may stem from a read error, because a much larger clone lies one nucleotide away. It is likely a read error, because the conserved phenylalanine at the end of the CDR3 is missing. The chain links TRBV20-1 to TRBJ2-1, with TRBD2 matching over 10 bases. J was trimmed by 12 bases and V by 5 bases; bases with no gene match: 1. Germline V gene data show CDR1 as DFQATT and CDR2 as SNEGSKA (reference sequence). This CDR3 contains 10 residues. CDR3 loop: CSAVAGGQFL. As DNA, the CDR3 is TGCAGTGCTGTAGCGGGAGGGCAGTTCCTC.

V gene TRBV5-1 combines with J gene TRBJ1-2; a possible D gene is TRBD1 (5 bases). Trimming pared 7 bases from V and 0 bases from J, leaving 19 bases between. The germline gives CDR1 SGHRS, CDR2 YFSETQ. CDR3 size: 16 residues. The CDR3 sequence is CASRGRGAEANYGYTF. CDR3 DNA: TGCGCCAGCCGGGGACGGGGCGCCGAAGCTAACTATGGCTACACCTTC.

At least ten counts were recorded for this clonotype. The chain links TRBV5-1 to TRBJ2-7; 7 bases line up with TRBD1. CDR3 length equals 16 residues. CDR1 and CDR2 from the germline V gene are SGHRS and YFSETQ. The trim removed 0 bases at V and 2 bases at J, leaving 8 bases unmatched. CDR3 amino acids: CASSLVPGQNTYEQYF. The CDR3 bases are TGCGCCAGCAGCTTGGTCCCGGGACAGAATACCTACGAGCAGTACTTC.

By share of the sample, this clonotype is medium-sized. The V call is TRBV24-1, the J call TRBJ2-1, with 8 bases matching TRBD1. V was clipped by 4 bases and J by 5 bases; unmatched bases: 9. The CDR3 length is 16 residues. CDR1 is KGHDR, CDR2 SFDVKD, per germline. In DNA form, the CDR3 reads TGTGCCACCAGTGAACCCCGACAGGGGCGCCACAATGAGCAGTTCTTC. This sequence encodes CATSEPRQGRHNEQFF.

In the case of this clonotype: A much larger clonotype is one base distant, so this may be a read error. The CDR3 loop is CASSVWRYNEQFF. CDR3 nucleotides: TGTGCCAGCAGCGTATGGAGGTACAATGAGCAGTTCTTC. This chain uses TRBV5-4 with TRBJ2-1, with D possibly TRBD2 on 5 matching bases. Trimming left V 4 bases short and J 4 bases short, with 9 bases between. CDR3 size: 13 residues. Germline V gene data show CDR1 as SGHNT and CDR2 as YYREEE (reference sequence).